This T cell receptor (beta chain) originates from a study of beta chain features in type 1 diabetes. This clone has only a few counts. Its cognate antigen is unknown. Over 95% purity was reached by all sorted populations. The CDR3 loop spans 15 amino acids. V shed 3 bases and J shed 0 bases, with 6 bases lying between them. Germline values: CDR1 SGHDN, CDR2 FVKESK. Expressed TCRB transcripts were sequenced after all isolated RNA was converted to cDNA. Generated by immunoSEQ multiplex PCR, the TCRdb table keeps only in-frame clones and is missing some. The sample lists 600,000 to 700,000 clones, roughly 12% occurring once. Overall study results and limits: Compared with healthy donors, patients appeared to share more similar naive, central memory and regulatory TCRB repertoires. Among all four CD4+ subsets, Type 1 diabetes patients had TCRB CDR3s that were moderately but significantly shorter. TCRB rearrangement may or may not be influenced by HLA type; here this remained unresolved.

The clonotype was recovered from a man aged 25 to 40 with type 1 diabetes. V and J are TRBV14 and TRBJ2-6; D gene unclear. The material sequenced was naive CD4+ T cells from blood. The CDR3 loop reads CASSHGSSGANVLTF. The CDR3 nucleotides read TGTGCCAGCAGCCATGGAAGCTCTGGGGCCAACGTCCTGACTTTC.